What follows are 32 T cell receptor beta chains derived from one specimen sequenced in a study of breast tumors, draining lymph nodes, adjacent tissues (TCRdb year 2016). The lymph node samples were taken from the axillary draining lymph nodes of breast cancer patients. The library relied on multiplex PCR. The run used an Illumina HiSeq 2000. Starting from the raw public reads, TCRdb applied fastp trimming at Q25, assembled clones with MiXCR and retained in-frame beta chains. CDR3 protein sequences are deduplicated, and each keeps its most common genes and DNA. The sample includes around 100,000 distinct CDR3 sequences, with less than 25% observed a single time. Roughly 1.2% of the sample is taken by the ten largest. Sequencing was carried out using axillary lymph node tissue. The receptor source for this set is a female donor with breast cancer. Some clones in this sample may be carry-over from other donors' samples.

This chain uses TRBV18 with TRBJ2-3; D unclear. The CDR3 runs to 15 residues. From germline, CDR1 is KGHSH and CDR2 LQKENI. The germline V and J ends were trimmed by 6 bases and 2 bases, with 15 bases remaining between them. As DNA, the CDR3 is TGTGCCAGCTCGCAACAGACGGCCTACACAGATACGCAGTATTTT. This codes for CASSQQTAYTDTQYF.

This clonotype was seen at least ten times. This chain connects TRBV30 to TRBJ2-5; 13 positions match TRBD2. The CDR3 has 13 residues. Germline trimming cut 7 bases from V and 4 bases from J; bases unmatched to any gene: 3. CDR1 and CDR2 from the germline V gene are GTSNPN and SVGIG (reference sequence). The CDR3 coding sequence is TGTGCCTTTCGACTAGCGGGAGGAGAGACCCAGTACTTC. Protein product: CAFRLAGGETQYF.

This clonotype occurred many times. This rearrangement joins TRBV2 to TRBJ1-4; no definite D call. Between the trimmed V and J ends, which lost 0 bases and 7 bases, there was a span of 9 bases. Germline CDR1 and CDR2: SNHLY and FYNNEI. This CDR3 has 14 amino acids. CDR3 in DNA: TGTGCCAGCAGTGAAGCAGGGAAAGGTGAAAAACTGTTTTTT. Its protein product is CASSEAGKGEKLFF.

This clonotype was seen at least ten times. The chain joins TRBV11-2 to TRBJ2-5; D is unresolved. Per the germline V gene, CDR1 is SGHAT and CDR2 is FQNNGV. This CDR3 has 15 residues. V lost 0 bases to trimming and J lost 0 bases, with 8 bases between them. CDR3 bases: TGTGCCAGCAGCTTAGAATGGCAGGACCAAGAGACCCAGTACTTC. As protein: CASSLEWQDQETQYF.

In this sample, this clonotype turned up many times. The V call is TRBV4-2, the J call TRBJ1-2, with no clear D. CDR1 is LGHNA, CDR2 YNFKEQ, per germline. The CDR3 length is 15 residues. Trimming shortened V by 0 bases and J by 2 bases, and 10 bases separated the two germline ends. CDR3: CASSQEDARNYGYTF. The CDR3 region has the DNA TGTGCCAGCAGCCAAGAAGATGCCAGAAACTATGGCTACACCTTC.

The table lists this clonotype with many counts. The chain combines TRBV12-3 or TRBV12-4 with TRBJ2-3; 7 bases fit TRBD2. This CDR3 has 14 residues. The V gene end was trimmed by 2 bases and the J gene end by 4 bases; junction bases not matched to a gene: 3. The CDR3 coding sequence is TGTGCCAGCAGTTTATGGGGGGGGGCAGATACGCAGTATTTT. Translation gives CASSLWGGADTQYF.

This clonotype was counted at least ten times. The rearrangement links TRBV3-1 to TRBJ2-5, with D maybe TRBD2 (6 bases). The CDR3 spans 14 residues. The germline CDR1 and CDR2 sequences are LGHDT and YNNKEL (reference sequence). The ends were cut back, 5 bases at V and 4 bases at J, with 14 bases in the middle. For the CDR3, the DNA is TGTGCCAGCAGCAAAAGTTGGGGGGTAGAGACCCAGTACTTC. This encodes CASSKSWGVETQYF.

This clonotype was picked up many times. The chain has TRBV6-1 and TRBJ2-3; D possibly uses TRBD1 or TRBD2 (6 bases each). Between the trimmed V and J ends, which lost 5 bases and 1 base, there was a span of 16 bases. CDR3 length: 16 amino acids. From germline, CDR1 is MNHNS and CDR2 SASEGT. The CDR3 DNA follows: TGTGCCAGCAGTACTAACAGGGAGGTTGGCACAGATACGCAGTATTTT. Protein product: CASSTNREVGTDTQYF.

In this sample, this clonotype turned up many times. The V and J genes are TRBV7-9 and TRBJ2-3, with a tentative D call TRBD2 (7 bases). Trimming took 4 bases from V and 1 from J, leaving 15 bases between them. Germline CDR1 SEHNR, CDR2 FQNEAQ (reference sequence). The CDR3 is 16 amino acids. In DNA form, the CDR3 reads TGTGCCAGCAGCTCCACCCGGGGGGCCGGCACAGATACGCAGTATTTT. Translation: CASSSTRGAGTDTQYF.

This clonotype was recorded many times. V and J are TRBV6-5 and TRBJ1-2; D unclear. V lost 0 bases, J lost 0 bases, and 8 bases lay in between. The CDR3 contains 15 residues. In germline, CDR1 is MNHEY, CDR2 SVGAGI. The CDR3 coding sequence is TGTGCCAGCAGTTACTCGATGGGAGCTAACTATGGCTACACCTTC. Protein: CASSYSMGANYGYTF.

Comments on this clonotype: A much larger clone is a single base away; this may be a read error. It is likely a read error, because the conserved phenylalanine at the end of the CDR3 is missing. CDR3 residues: CASSRQGAGQPQHL. In nucleotides, the CDR3 is TGTGCCAGCAGCAGACAGGGGGCGGGTCAGCCCCAGCATTTA. V gene TRBV7-9 combines with J gene TRBJ1-5; 10 bases map to TRBD1. This CDR3 contains 14 residues. After removal of 5 bases from V and 6 bases from J, the junction contained 4 bases not matched to a gene. Germline V gene lookup returns CDR1 SEHNR and CDR2 FQNEAQ (reference sequence).

This clonotype has a count of ten or more. The chain links TRBV5-8 to TRBJ1-5; tentatively, D is TRBD1 (5 bases). The CDR3 length is 16 residues. V lost 0 bases and J lost 5, with 15 bases in between. Germline CDR1 reads SGHTS; CDR2 reads YDEGEE. CDR3 sequence (DNA): TGTGCCAGCAGCTTGGGCACGGGGCGCGTGGATCAGCCCCAGCATTTT. As protein: CASSLGTGRVDQPQHF. Based on the CDR3 plus reference TRBV5-8 and TRBJ1-5, the full variable domain is EAGVTQSPTHLIKTRGQQATLRCSPISGHTSVYWYQQALGLGLQFLLWYDEGEERNRGNFPPRFSGRQFPNYSSELNVNALELEDSALYLCASSLGTGRVDQPQHFGDGTRLSIL.

This clonotype was found once. One base away lies a much larger clone, so this may be a sequencing read error. DNA for the CDR3: TGCGCCAGCAGCTTGCTAGCGGGGGGGTGGACAGATACGCAGTATTTT. Its translation: CASSLLAGGWTDTQYF. This rearrangement joins TRBV5-1 to TRBJ2-3, with TRBD2 identical over 12 bases. Germline trimming cut 1 base from V and 3 bases from J; bases unmatched to any gene: 3. This CDR3 has 16 amino acids. Germline assignment: CDR1 SGHRS and CDR2 YFSETQ.

This clonotype was seen a single time. This may be a read error: a much more frequent sequence differs by one nucleotide. This chain joins TRBV27 and TRBJ1-2; D is possibly TRBD1 (5 bases). The germline CDR1 and CDR2 sequences are MNHEY and SMNVEV (reference sequence). The CDR3 runs 15 residues. Written as DNA, the CDR3 is TGTGCCAGCAGTTTAGGAGGCGGGGGAGCGGCTGGCTACGCCTTC. Translated, it gives CASSLGGGGAAGYAF.

Many counts were recorded for this clonotype. The genes are TRBV7-9 and TRBJ1-3; D unclear. Germline V CDR1 and CDR2: SEHNR, FQNEAQ (reference sequence). This CDR3 has 14 residues. The V gene lost 2 bases and the J gene lost 3 bases, with 8 bases spanning the gap. CDR3 in DNA: TGTGCCAGCAGCTTAAAGGAGCATGGAAACACCATATATTTT. It translates to CASSLKEHGNTIYF. Full variable domain (outside the CDR3, taken from reference TRBV7-9 and TRBJ1-3): DTGVSQNPRHKITKRGQNVTFRCDPISEHNRLYWYRQTLGQGPEFLTYFQNEAQLEKSRLLSDRFSAERPKGSFSTLEIQRTEQGDSAMYLCASSLKEHGNTIYFGEGSWLTVV.

There are many counts of this clonotype. The rearrangement links TRBV27 to TRBJ1-5; D not certain. CDR3 length: 14 amino acids. Germline CDR1 is MNHEY and CDR2 is SMNVEV (reference sequence). Trimming stripped 3 bases from V and 6 bases from J, with 12 bases between. For the CDR3, the DNA is TGTGCCAGCAGTTTGAAGGAGACGGGTCAGCCCCAGCATTTT. Amino acid sequence: CASSLKETGQPQHF.

At least ten counts were recorded for this clonotype. The gene calls are TRBV19 and TRBJ1-2, with D uncertain. V lost 8 bases and J 0 bases, leaving 4 bases between the germline ends. CDR3 size: 11 residues. Germline CDR1 reads LNHDA; CDR2 reads SQIVND (reference sequence). CDR3 loop: CASLTNYGYTF. The CDR3 DNA sequence: TGTGCCAGTTTGACTAACTATGGCTACACCTTC.

Concerning this clonotype: Because the CDR3 is missing its conserved closing phenylalanine or tryptophan, this is likely a read error. The chain combines TRBV7-9 with TRBJ2-5, with 8 bases fitting TRBD2. CDR1 SEHNR and CDR2 FQNEAQ come from the germline V gene (reference sequence). The J segment lost 4 bases and the V segment lost 5 bases, leaving 6 bases of the junction unmatched. CDR3 length: 14 amino acids. CDR3 sequence reads: CASSGSAGVETQYV. CDR3 in DNA: TGTGCCAGCAGCGGCTCAGCGGGAGTAGAGACCCAGTACGTC.

This clonotype was observed a few times. This chain uses TRBV27 with TRBJ2-6, with no clear D. Trimming pared 4 bases from V and 0 bases from J, leaving 13 bases between. CDR1 and CDR2 (germline): MNHEY, SMNVEV (reference sequence). The CDR3 runs to 17 residues. The CDR3 region is CASSSTSILSGANVLTF. In DNA form, the CDR3 reads TGTGCCAGCAGTTCCACATCCATCCTCTCTGGGGCCAACGTCCTGACTTTC. Based on the CDR3 plus reference TRBV27 and TRBJ2-6, the full variable domain is EAQVTQNPRYLITVTGKKLTVTCSQNMNHEYMSWYRQDPGLGLRQIYYSMNVEVTDKGDVPEGYKVSRKEKRNFPLILESPSPNQTSLYFCASSSTSILSGANVLTFGAGSRLTVL.

This clonotype was counted ten times or more. This chain joins TRBV7-2 and TRBJ1-5; D perhaps matches TRBD1 (5 bases). This CDR3 has 16 residues. Looked up from germline, CDR1 is SGHTA and CDR2 is FQGNSA. V shed 5 bases and J shed 4 bases, with 18 bases lying between them. In nucleotides, the CDR3 is TGTGCCAGCAGCCGAGGGACTAGGAGTGGGAATCAGCCCCAGCATTTT. Protein: CASSRGTRSGNQPQHF.

The chain uses TRBV18 and TRBJ2-6; D remains ambiguous. The CDR3 is 14 residues long. CDR1 KGHSH and CDR2 LQKENI come from the germline V gene. V was clipped by 5 bases and J by 0 bases, with 5 bases between them. CDR3 protein: CASSAASGANVLTF. CDR3 nucleotides: TGTGCCAGCTCAGCAGCCTCTGGGGCCAACGTCCTGACTTTC. Full variable domain (missing parts from reference TRBV18 and TRBJ2-6): NAGVMQNPRHLVRRRGQEARLRCSPMKGHSHVYWYRQLPEEGLKFMVYLQKENIIDESGMPKERFSAEFPKEGPSILRIQQVVRGDSAAYFCASSAASGANVLTFGAGSRLTVL.

A remark on this clonotype: A single base separates this from a much larger clone, so it may be a read error. The chain recombines TRBV11-2 with TRBJ2-3; tentative D call: TRBD1 (5 bases). The CDR3 extends over 16 amino acids. Per the germline V gene, CDR1 is SGHAT and CDR2 is FQNNGV. In DNA, the CDR3 is TGTGCCAGCAGCTTAGATCCAGGGTTGGGCACAGGTACGCAGTATTTT. The encoded protein is CASSLDPGLGTGTQYF.

A note on this clonotype: This may stem from a read error, because a much larger clone lies one nucleotide away. The CDR3 nucleotides are TGTGCCAGCAGAGAGGCAGGGCTTGACGGTGAGCAGTTCTTC. The encoded protein is CASREAGLDGEQFF. The chain couples TRBV7-3 to TRBJ2-1; D might be TRBD1 (5 bases). Germline values: CDR1 SGHTA, CDR2 FQGTGA. The V and J ends lost 6 bases and 9 bases respectively, with 18 bases between them. The CDR3 runs to 14 residues.

This clonotype was seen ten or more times. Here the CDR3 DNA reads TGTGCCAGCAGGACCACAGGGGGGGCCTACGAGCAGTACTTC. Translating gives CASRTTGGAYEQYF. This sequence joins TRBV6-1 and TRBJ2-7; TRBD1 is a possible D gene (8 bases). This CDR3 region has 14 residues. V was trimmed by 6 bases and J by 2 bases, leaving 14 bases between them. Germline V gives CDR1 MNHNS, CDR2 SASEGT.

As to this clonotype: Given a much more abundant clone one base away, this may be a read error. The rearrangement uses TRBV28 and TRBJ2-5; D uncertain. The V gene's germline CDR1 is MDHEN and CDR2 SYDVKM. The CDR3 spans 12 residues. CDR3 residues: CAGSLLRETQYF. CDR3 sequence (DNA): TGTGCCGGCAGTTTACTAAGAGAGACCCAGTACTTC.

In the case of this clonotype: A much larger clone is a single base away; this may be a read error. The rearrangement uses TRBV5-4 and TRBJ2-7, with TRBD2 matching over 14 bases. CDR3 length: 15 amino acids. V was pared by 0 bases and J by 12 bases, with 8 bases of the junction left unmatched. Germline CDR1 SGHNT, CDR2 YYREEE (reference sequence). CDR3 coding DNA: TGTGCCAGCAGCTTGGGTGGACTAGCGGGAGGCCGCCGGTACTTC. This codes for CASSLGGLAGGRRYF. The full variable domain, completed using reference TRBV5-4 and TRBJ2-7, is ETGVTQSPTHLIKTRGQQVTLRCSSQSGHNTVSWYQQALGQGPQFIFQYYREEENGRGNFPPRFSGLQFPNYSSELNVNALELDDSALYLCASSLGGLAGGRRYFGPGTRLTVT.

This clonotype was detected many times. The V and J genes are TRBV7-2 and TRBJ2-7, with 8 nucleotides matching TRBD2. The CDR3 is made up of 15 amino acids. V lost 6 bases to trimming and J lost 1 base; unmatched junction nucleotides: 8. The germline V gene has CDR1 SGHTA and CDR2 FQGNSA. In DNA form, the CDR3 reads TGTGCCAGCAGTTTACGCGGGAGGAGGTCCTACGAGCAGTACTTC. It codes for CASSLRGRRSYEQYF.

This clonotype was observed at least ten times. The V call is TRBV9, the J call TRBJ2-7, with D perhaps assigned TRBD1 or TRBD2 (5 bases each). This CDR3 has 13 amino acids. CDR1 and CDR2 from the germline V gene are SGDLS and YYNGEE. Trimming removed 0 bases at V and 5 bases at J, with 9 bases between. The CDR3 region has the DNA TGTGCCAGCAGCGTAGGGCCGGGGCACGAGCAGTACTTC. Translating it yields CASSVGPGHEQYF. Using reference TRBV9 and TRBJ2-7 for the parts outside the CDR3, the full variable domain is DSGVTQTPKHLITATGQRVTLRCSPRSGDLSVYWYQQSLDQGLQFLIQYYNGEERAKGNILERFSAQQFPDLHSELNLSSLELGDSALYFCASSVGPGHEQYFGPGTRLTVT.

This clonotype was picked up many times. The chain combines TRBV7-9 with TRBJ2-3; maybe TRBD2 (6 bases). V was shortened by 5 bases and J by 3 bases, with 12 bases between the two germline ends. The CDR3 is 14 amino acids. Germline assignment: CDR1 SEHNR and CDR2 FQNEAQ (reference sequence). The chain's CDR3 is CASSRPGETDTQYF. Written as DNA, the CDR3 is TGTGCCAGCAGCCGTCCGGGGGAGACAGATACGCAGTATTTT.

This clonotype was detected ten times or more. The genes are TRBV19 and TRBJ2-3; D possibly uses TRBD1 or TRBD2 (6 bases each). With 9 bases removed from V and 0 bases from J, the gap between germline ends came to 16 bases. Looked up from germline, CDR1 is LNHDA and CDR2 is SQIVND (reference sequence). This CDR3 has 15 amino acids. CDR3 nucleotide sequence: TGTGCCAGCCGACCCTTGGGGGGCAGCACAGATACGCAGTATTTT. Residues: CASRPLGGSTDTQYF.

The genes are TRBV28 and TRBJ1-5; TRBD1 agrees at 7 bases. Germline V gene sequence: CDR1 MDHEN, CDR2 SYDVKM. The CDR3 runs 16 residues. V dropped 5 bases and J dropped 2; count of bases not matched to a gene: 9. The CDR3 DNA sequence: TGTGCCAGCAGTACCCTAGGGCAGGGGGGCAATCAGCCCCAGCATTTT. Its translation: CASSTLGQGGNQPQHF.

Note on this clonotype: Since a much larger clone is just one base distant, this may be a read error. The J gene is TRBJ2-1, the V gene TRBV6-5; 14 positions match TRBD2. The CDR3 loop spans 16 amino acids. J lost 9 bases, V lost 5 bases, and 9 bases had no gene match. The germline gives CDR1 MNHEY, CDR2 SVGAGI. CDR3 sequence: CASSKGLAGESGEQFF. The CDR3 DNA sequence: TGTGCCAGCAGTAAGGGACTAGCGGGGGAGTCGGGTGAGCAGTTCTTC.